This entry is about one T cell receptor beta chain. Its antigen is undetermined. The CDR3 length is 13 residues. V was shortened by 1 base and J by 7 bases, with 11 bases between the two germline ends. The germline gives CDR1 SGHNT, CDR2 YYREEE (reference sequence). The sample comes from a study of cytomegalovirus exposure and HLA in healthy donors. Overall study context: Roughly 180 million T cells yielded some 100 million unique TCR beta sequences, as an earlier analysis found.

The study, taken as a whole, reports: Previously analyzed data showed that most TCR beta V segments were productive at a frequency of about 87% or about 30%. In vitro checks showed that a few CMV-associated chains really do target CMV antigens. With later analysis, a missense DCLRE1C variant became linked to TCR beta V- and J-gene trimming.

The PCR was carried out with 60 Vbeta primers and 13 Jbeta primers. Using immunoSEQ multiplex PCR, the repertoire was profiled, and TCRdb retains in-frame clones only, with some absent. This sample's table has around 42,000 clones. The chain carries TRBV5-4 and TRBJ1-1; no definite D call. The sequencing input was PBMCs. This sequence was found in a man aged 25 to 40 in good health and CMV-seronegative. CDR3 protein: CASSLSRGYEAFF. Written as DNA, the CDR3 is TGTGCCAGCAGCTTGTCGCGAGGGTATGAAGCTTTCTTT.